Below, 27 T cell receptor beta chains from the same sample are listed, as sequenced in a study of OX40 agonist ivuxolimab in advanced cancers. Libraries were prepared by immunoSEQ multiplex PCR; TCRdb keeps only in-frame clonotypes and omits some of them. The repertoire consists of fewer than 65,000 clones, with 86% occurring once and the leading ten covering around 0.6%. Sequenced material: CD4+ or CD8+ T cells sorted from blood, taken in a trial of the OX40 agonist ivuxolimab. The receptors stem from an adult with an advanced solid tumor such as melanoma, head and neck, liver or kidney cancer.

The V and J genes are TRBV4-1 and TRBJ2-2, with D tentatively TRBD2 (5 bases). This CDR3 spans 14 amino acids. V was pared by 4 bases and J by 7 bases, with 13 bases between. Germline CDR1 is MGHRA and CDR2 is YSYEKL. This CDR3 reads CASSLSGLGGELFF. The CDR3 coding sequence is TGCGCCAGCAGCCTCTCCGGACTTGGCGGGGAGCTGTTTTTT.

The V and J genes are TRBV5-1 and TRBJ1-2; D uncertain. Trimming took off 4 bases at V and 4 bases at J, with 14 bases between the two ends. Germline V gene sequence: CDR1 SGHRS, CDR2 YFSETQ. The CDR3 extends over 14 amino acids. The chain's CDR3 is CASSIHLPPYGYTF. The CDR3 bases are TGCGCCAGCAGCATACATCTCCCTCCCTATGGCTACACCTTC.

The rearrangement uses TRBV7-2 and TRBJ2-7; D may be TRBD1 or TRBD2 (6 bases each). Trimming took 5 bases from V and 0 from J, leaving 14 bases between them. The germline gives CDR1 SGHTA, CDR2 FQGNSA. The CDR3 spans 15 residues. The CDR3, as DNA: TGTGCCAGCAGCATACGAGGGGGGAGCTCCTACGAGCAGTACTTC. Protein sequence: CASSIRGGSSYEQYF.

In this sample, this clone turned up once. The J gene is TRBJ2-1, the V gene TRBV4-2; 8 nucleotides line up with TRBD1. This CDR3 has 17 residues. CDR1 LGHNA and CDR2 YNFKEQ come from the germline V gene. V was clipped by 1 base and J by 0 bases; unmatched bases: 5. The CDR3 DNA is TGTGCCAGCAGCCAAGTTACAGGGGGACGCTCCTACAATGAGCAGTTCTTC. Translation gives CASSQVTGGRSYNEQFF.

In DNA, the CDR3 is TGTGCCAGCTCAGCTCCCAGCCGTACCACAGATACGCAGTATTTT. This translates into CASSAPSRTTDTQYF. V gene TRBV18 combines with J gene TRBJ2-3; the D is unclear. CDR1 KGHSH and CDR2 LQKENI come from the germline V gene. The CDR3 runs to 15 residues. V shed 5 bases and J shed 2 bases, with 14 bases lying between them.

The CDR3 reads CASSDTPSGSYPPIYEQYF. The CDR3 DNA sequence: TGTGCCAGCAGTGACACCCCTAGCGGGAGTTACCCCCCGATCTACGAGCAGTACTTC. V gene TRBV6-8 combines with J gene TRBJ2-7; 10 bases line up with TRBD2. Germline V gene data show CDR1 as MNHGY and CDR2 as SAAAGT. There are 19 residues in the CDR3. V lost 5 bases and J lost 3; bases outside the gene matches: 19.

The rearrangement links TRBV5-3 to TRBJ1-5; 7 bases line up with TRBD1. TRBV5-3 belongs to the ORF category, with a function that is uncertain. The V gene end was trimmed by 4 bases and the J gene end by 9 bases; junction bases not matched to a gene: 7. CDR3 size: 13 residues. CDR3 amino acids: CARSRTGSRPQHF. CDR3 DNA: TGTGCCAGAAGCCGGACAGGCTCCCGGCCCCAGCATTTT.

The chain combines TRBV5-1 with TRBJ1-1, with a weak D call TRBD1 (6 bases). The CDR3 is 15 amino acids. Germline V gene sequence: CDR1 SGHRS, CDR2 YFSETQ. Trimming shortened V by 4 bases and J by 0 bases, and 13 bases separated the two germline ends. The CDR3 here is CASSLATGLNTEAFF. In DNA, the CDR3 is TGCGCCAGCAGCCTGGCAACAGGGTTGAACACTGAAGCTTTCTTT. Supplemented by reference TRBV5-1 and TRBJ1-1, the full variable domain reads KAGVTQTPRYLIKTRGQQVTLSCSPISGHRSVSWYQQTPGQGLQFLFEYFSETQRNKGNFPGRFSGRQFSNSRSEMNVSTLELGDSALYLCASSLATGLNTEAFFGQGTRLTVV.

This chain joins TRBV18 and TRBJ2-1; D call uncertain. The germline CDR1 and CDR2 sequences are KGHSH and LQKENI. The CDR3 consists of 14 residues. V dropped 3 bases and J dropped 8 bases, with 14 bases sitting between them. The CDR3: CASSPGQVFDEQFF. The CDR3 DNA follows: TGTGCCAGCTCACCGGGCCAAGTCTTCGATGAGCAGTTCTTC.

V and J are TRBV11-2 and TRBJ2-3, with D possibly called TRBD1 or TRBD2 (5 bases each). This CDR3 is built from 17 residues. Germline assignment: CDR1 SGHAT and CDR2 FQNNGV. V dropped 5 bases and J dropped 4 bases, with 22 bases sitting between them. The CDR3 region is CASSPTTGTQLPDTQYF. CDR3 nucleotide sequence: TGTGCCAGCAGCCCAACCACCGGGACCCAACTACCAGATACGCAGTATTTT. The complete variable domain, with remaining parts taken from reference TRBV11-2 and TRBJ2-3, reads EAGVAQSPRYKIIEKRQSVAFWCNPISGHATLYWYQQILGQGPKLLIQFQNNGVVDDSQLPKDRFSAERLKGVDSTLKIQPAKLEDSAVYLCASSPTTGTQLPDTQYFGPGTRLTVL.

The rearrangement joins TRBV7-2 to TRBJ1-4, with TRBD1 as a possible D gene (6 bases). The CDR3 is made up of 17 amino acids. V lost 0 bases and J lost 3, with 14 bases in between. The germline gives CDR1 SGHTA, CDR2 FQGNSA. The chain's CDR3 is CASSLARWGASNEKLFF. As DNA, the CDR3 is TGTGCCAGCAGCTTAGCCCGCTGGGGGGCCTCTAATGAAAAACTGTTTTTT.

CDR3 bases: TGTGCCAGCAGCTTGCGGGCAGACACAGATACGCAGTATTTT. It yields the protein CASSLRADTDTQYF. This chain joins TRBV5-4 and TRBJ2-3; D remains ambiguous. The CDR3 contains 14 residues. Germline V lookup: CDR1 SGHNT, CDR2 YYREEE (reference sequence). The V end lost 1 base, the J end lost 2 bases, and 8 bases lay between the germline ends.

The chain joins TRBV5-1 to TRBJ1-3; D not certain. V was pared by 5 bases and J by 0 bases, with 6 bases between. The CDR3 is 13 amino acids. Germline lookup yields CDR1 SGHRS and CDR2 YFSETQ. The CDR3 DNA reads TGCGCCAGCAGTACCCCCTCTGGAAACACCATATATTTT. This codes for CASSTPSGNTIYF. The whole variable domain, filled in from reference TRBV5-1 and TRBJ1-3, reads KAGVTQTPRYLIKTRGQQVTLSCSPISGHRSVSWYQQTPGQGLQFLFEYFSETQRNKGNFPGRFSGRQFSNSRSEMNVSTLELGDSALYLCASSTPSGNTIYFGEGSWLTVV.

The chain joins TRBV5-4 to TRBJ2-5; D perhaps matches TRBD1 (6 bases). The ends were cut back, 5 bases at V and 1 base at J, with 9 bases in the middle. The CDR3 covers 13 residues. Germline lookup yields CDR1 SGHNT and CDR2 YYREEE (reference sequence). The CDR3 coding sequence is TGTGCCAGCAGGACAGGAATCCAAGAGACCCAGTACTTC. This translates into CASRTGIQETQYF.

This chain links TRBV7-8 with TRBJ2-3; TRBD2 might be the D (5 bases). The CDR3 contains 16 residues. Trimming took 5 bases from V and 1 from J, leaving 16 bases between them. Germline loops: CDR1 SGHVS, CDR2 FQNEAQ. The CDR3: CASSPMGLARTDTQYF. The DNA for the CDR3 is TGTGCCAGCAGCCCGATGGGCCTAGCCCGCACAGATACGCAGTATTTT.

In its sample, this clone was seen once. The chain is built from TRBV7-6 and TRBJ2-7; 7 positions match TRBD1. In germline, CDR1 is SGHVS, CDR2 FNYEAQ. This CDR3 has 13 residues. V gave up 5 bases and J gave up 6 bases; unmatched junction bases: 7. Written as DNA, the CDR3 is TGTGCCAGCAGCCGGGACCCAGGGGGCGAGCAGTACTTC. Amino acids: CASSRDPGGEQYF.

The chain is built from TRBV10-1 and TRBJ1-1; D not resolved. The V end was cut by 8 bases, the J end by 1 base, with 14 bases between. CDR1 is WNHNN, CDR2 SYGVQD, per germline (reference sequence). The CDR3 contains 14 residues. In DNA form, the CDR3 reads TGCGCCAGCCCCCAGCAAGAGGGGAACACTGAAGCTTTCTTT. Translating it yields CASPQQEGNTEAFF.

The chain carries TRBV6-5 and TRBJ2-7, with TRBD2 matching 11 bases. The V and J ends lost 4 bases and 3 bases, in that order; junction bases with no gene match: 5. Germline CDR1 reads MNHEY; CDR2 reads SVGAGI. This CDR3 contains 15 residues. The CDR3 DNA sequence: TGTGCCAGCAGTTCTCGACTAGCGGGGAGCTACGAGCAGTACTTC. This sequence encodes CASSSRLAGSYEQYF.

The chain couples TRBV30 to TRBJ2-7; TRBD1 matches 8 bases. The J segment lost 5 bases and the V segment lost 5 bases, leaving 11 bases of the junction unmatched. CDR1 and CDR2 from the germline V gene are GTSNPN and SVGIG (reference sequence). CDR3 length: 14 residues. The CDR3 region is CAWSGQGASHEQYF. CDR3 in DNA: TGTGCCTGGTCAGGACAGGGCGCCAGCCACGAGCAGTACTTC.

The chain recombines TRBV18 with TRBJ1-1, with TRBD1 matching 9 bases. CDR1 KGHSH and CDR2 LQKENI come from the germline V gene. With V trimmed by 0 bases and J by 2 bases, 4 bases remained unmatched. The CDR3 loop spans 16 amino acids. CDR3 coding DNA: TGTGCCAGCTCACCACCGACAGGGGGAAGAAACACTGAAGCTTTCTTT. Its protein is CASSPPTGGRNTEAFF.

The V and J genes are TRBV6-1 and TRBJ2-7; D is perhaps TRBD2 (7 bases). Trimming removed 7 bases at V and 1 base at J, with 11 bases between. There are 13 residues in the CDR3. Germline CDR1 is MNHNS and CDR2 is SASEGT. The CDR3 nucleotides are TGTGCCAGCAAGGGGGGGCTATCCTACGAGCAGTACTTC. Its protein product is CASKGGLSYEQYF.

The chain carries TRBV12-2 and TRBJ2-4; the tabulated D call, TRBD2, remains unverified against the DNA. TRBV12-2 is tagged as a pseudogene. The CDR3 is 16 amino acids. DNA for the CDR3: TGTGCAAGTCGCTTAGTCGCGGGGGTGAAAAAAAACATTCAGTACTTC. Amino acids: CASRLVAGVKKNIQYF.

V and J are TRBV7-2 and TRBJ2-1; TRBD2 aligns across 11 bases. V was clipped by 0 bases and J by 9 bases; unmatched bases: 13. The CDR3 covers 18 residues. The germline CDR1 and CDR2 sequences are SGHTA and FQGNSA. CDR3 sequence: CASSLAAILAGEGSEQFF. The CDR3 region has the DNA TGTGCCAGCAGCTTAGCGGCTATACTAGCGGGAGAAGGGAGTGAGCAGTTCTTC.

The rearrangement links TRBV5-1 to TRBJ2-6, with D hard to call. Germline assignment: CDR1 SGHRS and CDR2 YFSETQ. The CDR3 has 14 residues. V dropped 8 bases and J dropped 0 bases, with 9 bases sitting between them. CDR3 protein: CASGHSSGANVLTF. In nucleotides, the CDR3 is TGCGCCAGTGGTCATAGCTCTGGGGCCAACGTCCTGACTTTC.

The chain has TRBV19 and TRBJ2-2, with a possible D match to TRBD2 (6 bases). Germline V gives CDR1 LNHDA, CDR2 SQIVND (reference sequence). Trimming left V 3 bases short and J 2 bases short, with 13 bases between. This CDR3 contains 16 residues. CDR3 nucleotides: TGTGCCAGTAGTATCGAGAAGCGGGCCAACACCGGGGAGCTGTTTTTT. This codes for CASSIEKRANTGELFF.

J is TRBJ2-2 and V is TRBV29-1, with D perhaps given as TRBD1 or TRBD2 (5 bases each). CDR1 is SQVTM and CDR2 is ANQGSEA in the germline V gene. The CDR3 totals 14 residues. Trimming took off 5 bases at V and 3 bases at J, with 13 bases between the two ends. The CDR3, as DNA: TGCAGCGTTTCCGGGGCGGCGTACACCGGGGAGCTGTTTTTT. Translated, it gives CSVSGAAYTGELFF.

V usage is TRBV7-2 and J usage is TRBJ2-1; D is unclear. Trimming pared 3 bases from V and 9 bases from J, leaving 12 bases between. The CDR3 covers 13 residues. Germline assignment: CDR1 SGHTA and CDR2 FQGNSA. The CDR3 DNA follows: TGTGCCAGCAGCTTGACCCCGTGGGGTGAGCAGTTCTTC. It translates to CASSLTPWGEQFF.